The present T cell receptor beta chain was sequenced within a study of CXCR4 blockade with PD-1 therapy in pancreatic cancer. Regarding the study as a whole: Clone frequency correlated with its number of distinct nucleotide rearrangements. Tumor clonality averaged about 0.15 versus 0.049 in healthy blood, not predicting survival.

Worth noting for this clone: What it binds is not known.

Patients who provided the archived tumor blocks had not received neoadjuvant therapy before surgery. The method was immunoSEQ multiplex PCR; TCRdb's version includes in-frame clones alone and lacks a portion of them. The repertoire has about 5,900 clones, roughly a third of them found once; the top ten carry 10% to 15%. Sequencing used tumor tissue. This sequence originates from a human donor with pancreatic ductal adenocarcinoma.

CDR3 in amino acids: CASSSGGTSNYGYTF. CDR3 nucleotide sequence: TGTGCCAGCAGTTCAGGGGGAACCTCTAACTATGGCTACACCTTC. The chain combines TRBV28 with TRBJ1-2, with 7 nucleotides matching TRBD1. V shed 4 bases, J shed 0 bases, and the junction held 5 bases outside the gene matches. The V gene's germline CDR1 is MDHEN and CDR2 SYDVKM. The CDR3 has 15 residues.